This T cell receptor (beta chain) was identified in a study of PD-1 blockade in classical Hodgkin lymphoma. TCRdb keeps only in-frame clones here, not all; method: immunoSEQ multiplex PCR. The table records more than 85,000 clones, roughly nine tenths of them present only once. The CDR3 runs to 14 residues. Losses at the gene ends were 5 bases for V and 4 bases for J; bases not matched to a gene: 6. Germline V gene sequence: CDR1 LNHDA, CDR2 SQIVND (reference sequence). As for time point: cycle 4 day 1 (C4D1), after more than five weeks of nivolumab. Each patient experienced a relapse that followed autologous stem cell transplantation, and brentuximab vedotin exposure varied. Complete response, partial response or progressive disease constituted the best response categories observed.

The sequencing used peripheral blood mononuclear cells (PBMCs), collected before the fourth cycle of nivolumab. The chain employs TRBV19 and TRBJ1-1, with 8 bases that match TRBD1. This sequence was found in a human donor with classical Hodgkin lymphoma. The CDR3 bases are TGTGCCAGTAGTGCAGGGGGCGTAAGCACTGAAGCTTTCTTT. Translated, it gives CASSAGGVSTEAFF. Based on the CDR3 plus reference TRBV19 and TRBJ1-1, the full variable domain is DGGITQSPKYLFRKEGQNVTLSCEQNLNHDAMYWYRQDPGQGLRLIYYSQIVNDFQKGDIAEGYSVSREKKESFPLTVTSAQKNPTAFYLCASSAGGVSTEAFFGQGTRLTVV.